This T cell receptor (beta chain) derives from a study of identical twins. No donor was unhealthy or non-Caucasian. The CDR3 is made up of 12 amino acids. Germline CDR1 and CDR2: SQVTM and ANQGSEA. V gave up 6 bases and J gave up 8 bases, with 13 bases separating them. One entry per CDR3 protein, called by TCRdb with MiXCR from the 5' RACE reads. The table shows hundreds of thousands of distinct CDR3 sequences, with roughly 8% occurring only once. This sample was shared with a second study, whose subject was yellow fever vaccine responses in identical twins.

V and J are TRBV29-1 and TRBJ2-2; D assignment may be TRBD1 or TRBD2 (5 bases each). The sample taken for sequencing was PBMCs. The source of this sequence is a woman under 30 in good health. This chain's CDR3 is CSVGDRVGELFF. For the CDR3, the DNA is TGCAGCGTGGGGGATCGGGTGGGGGAGCTGTTTTTT.